These 27 T cell receptor beta chains were sequenced from one sample in a study of control samples from healthy donors and cancer patients. Libraries were prepared by immunoSEQ multiplex PCR; TCRdb keeps only in-frame clonotypes and omits some of them. In the table there are more than 100,000 clones, roughly 92% of which are singletons. The specimen was blood. The receptor set was obtained from a young woman in good health.

The chain employs TRBV2 and TRBJ1-5, with 9 positions matching TRBD1. CDR3 size: 15 residues. V trimming: 1 base; J trimming: 2 bases; junction bases outside the gene matches: 0. From germline, CDR1 is SNHLY and CDR2 FYNNEI. The CDR3: CASSEGDRGNQPQHF. The CDR3 nucleotides are TGTGCCAGCAGTGAAGGGGACAGGGGCAATCAGCCCCAGCATTTT. Drawing the rest from reference TRBV2 and TRBJ1-5, the complete variable domain is EPEVTQTPSHQVTQMGQEVILRCVPISNHLYFYWYRQILGQKVEFLVSFYNNEISEKSEIFDDQFSVERPDGSNFTLKIRSTKLEDSAMYFCASSEGDRGNQPQHFGDGTRLSIL.

The chain recombines TRBV29-1 with TRBJ2-3, with 8 bases that match TRBD2. Trimming removed 7 bases from V and 2 bases from J; junction bases left unmatched: 5. The CDR3 runs to 13 residues. CDR1 and CDR2 (germline): SQVTM, ANQGSEA. The CDR3 spells CSARGGSTDTQYF. CDR3 DNA: TGCAGCGCCCGGGGGGGGTCCACAGATACGCAGTATTTT.

This clone was detected only a few times. The chain carries TRBV4-1 and TRBJ2-7; TRBD2 aligns across 10 bases. This CDR3 region has 16 residues. Germline V gene data show CDR1 as MGHRA and CDR2 as YSYEKL. V gave up 3 bases and J gave up 3 bases; unmatched junction bases: 8. CDR3 in DNA: TGCGCCAGCAGCCAGACTGCTAGCGGGAGTATCTACGAGCAGTACTTC. Translated, it gives CASSQTASGSIYEQYF.

This chain joins TRBV29-1 and TRBJ1-1, with D possibly TRBD1 on 5 matching bases. CDR1 SQVTM and CDR2 ANQGSEA come from the germline V gene. V dropped 3 bases and J dropped 11 bases, with 13 bases sitting between them. CDR3 length: 11 residues. The CDR3 region has the DNA TGCAGCGTTGACCCCACAGGCGACGCTTTCTTT. Protein: CSVDPTGDAFF. The full variable domain, in which reference TRBV29-1 and TRBJ1-1 provide the parts outside the CDR3, is SAVISQKPSRDICQRGTSLTIQCQVDSQVTMMFWYRQQPGQSLTLIATANQGSEATYESGFVIDKFPISRPNLTFSTLTVSNMSPEDSSIYLCSVDPTGDAFFGQGTRLTVV.

The rearrangement links TRBV7-6 to TRBJ2-5; D possibly uses TRBD1 or TRBD2 (9 bases each). Looked up from germline, CDR1 is SGHVS and CDR2 is FNYEAQ. This CDR3 spans 15 amino acids. The germline V and J ends were trimmed by 4 bases and 5 bases, with 17 bases remaining between them. The DNA of the CDR3 is TGTGCCAGCAGCTCGCGGGGGGGACAGGGCGAGACCCAGTACTTC. It encodes CASSSRGGQGETQYF. Supplemented by reference TRBV7-6 and TRBJ2-5, the full variable domain reads GAGVSQSPRYKVTKRGQDVALRCDPISGHVSLYWYRQALGQGPEFLTYFNYEAQQDKSGLPNDRFSAERPEGSISTLTIQRTEQRDSAMYRCASSSRGGQGETQYFGPGTRLLVL.

This chain connects TRBV12-5 to TRBJ2-3, with D unclear. Trimming stripped 2 bases from V and 4 bases from J, with 7 bases between. This CDR3 is 13 amino acids long. Germline values: CDR1 LGHNT, CDR2 FRNRAP. The CDR3 nucleotides are TGTGCTAGTGGTTTGACGGGCTCAGATACGCAGTATTTT. It codes for CASGLTGSDTQYF.

This sequence joins TRBV7-9 and TRBJ2-3; tentatively, D is TRBD2 (6 bases). CDR1 is SEHNR and CDR2 is FQNEAQ in the germline V gene (reference sequence). The V and J ends lost 1 base and 4 bases respectively, with 15 bases between them. The CDR3 consists of 16 residues. The chain's CDR3 is CASSLGGGGGADTQYF. As DNA, the CDR3 is TGTGCCAGCAGCTTAGGGGGAGGAGGTGGTGCAGATACGCAGTATTTT. Variable domain in full (rest from reference TRBV7-9 and TRBJ2-3): DTGVSQNPRHKITKRGQNVTFRCDPISEHNRLYWYRQTLGQGPEFLTYFQNEAQLEKSRLLSDRFSAERPKGSFSTLEIQRTEQGDSAMYLCASSLGGGGGADTQYFGPGTRLTVL.

V is TRBV27 and J is TRBJ2-4; TRBD2 matches 8 bases. From germline, CDR1 is MNHEY and CDR2 SMNVEV (reference sequence). The CDR3 spans 14 residues. V shed 4 bases, J shed 7 bases, and the junction held 6 bases outside the gene matches. The CDR3: CASSWARGGNIQYF. CDR3 nucleotide sequence: TGTGCCAGCAGTTGGGCACGGGGGGGGAACATTCAGTACTTC.

The chain recombines TRBV5-4 with TRBJ1-1; TRBD1 matches 7 bases. V lost 0 bases, J lost 1 base, and 12 bases stayed unmatched. This CDR3 region has 18 residues. The germline V gene encodes CDR1 SGHNT and CDR2 YYREEE (reference sequence). CDR3 nucleotide sequence: TGTGCCAGCAGCTTGGGACGTACAGGGGCCCGTTCGAACACTGAAGCTTTCTTT. Residues: CASSLGRTGARSNTEAFF.

The V and J genes are TRBV4-2 and TRBJ1-6; D remains unclear. V lost 0 bases to trimming and J lost 0 bases, with 15 bases between them. Germline V gene lookup returns CDR1 LGHNA and CDR2 YNFKEQ. This CDR3 has 19 residues. The CDR3 spells CASSQEAAVPSSYNSPLHF. Here the CDR3 DNA reads TGTGCCAGCAGCCAAGAAGCGGCCGTCCCGAGCTCCTATAATTCACCCCTCCACTTT.

V and J are TRBV30 and TRBJ2-7, with D possibly TRBD1 on 6 matching bases. Germline V CDR1 and CDR2: GTSNPN, SVGIG (reference sequence). Deletions cut 5 bases from V and 0 bases from J, with 11 bases between. The CDR3 runs 13 residues. CDR3 sequence: CAWERQDSYEQYF. For the CDR3, the DNA is TGTGCCTGGGAGAGACAGGACTCCTACGAGCAGTACTTC. The variable domain in full, with the rest retrieved from reference TRBV30 and TRBJ2-7, is SQTIHQWPATLVQPVGSPLSLECTVEGTSNPNLYWYRQAAGRGLQLLFYSVGIGQISSEVPQNLSASRPQDRQFILSSKKLLLSDSGFYLCAWERQDSYEQYFGPGTRLTVT.

The J gene is TRBJ1-6, the V gene TRBV9; a weak D match, TRBD1 (5 bases). The CDR3 consists of 17 residues. V gave up 3 bases and J gave up 6 bases, with 19 bases separating them. Germline V CDR1 and CDR2: SGDLS, YYNGEE. DNA for the CDR3: TGTGCCAGCAGCGCGACAGCGTCCGAGGAGGTTAATTCACCCCTCCACTTT. It encodes CASSATASEEVNSPLHF.

The rearrangement links TRBV27 to TRBJ2-3, with D unresolved. The length of the CDR3 is 14 residues. Germline CDR1 reads MNHEY; CDR2 reads SMNVEV (reference sequence). Trimming took 7 bases from V and 1 from J, leaving 12 bases between them. CDR3 loop: CASTDIYGTDTQYF. The CDR3 DNA is TGTGCCAGCACTGACATATACGGCACAGATACGCAGTATTTT.

The CDR3 region has the DNA TGTGCCAGCAGCCCTTGGGGGGCGAGTTCTGAAGCTTTCTTT. It encodes CASSPWGASSEAFF. The chain combines TRBV3-1 (or the pseudogene TRBV3-2) with TRBJ1-1; D is possibly TRBD1 (6 bases). Trimming removed 4 bases at V and 6 bases at J, with 15 bases between. Looked up from germline, CDR1 is LGHDT and CDR2 is YNNKEL (reference sequence). This CDR3 contains 14 residues.

This clone came up once. The rearrangement links TRBV19 to TRBJ2-7; TRBD1 is a possible D gene (6 bases). The germline V gene encodes CDR1 LNHDA and CDR2 SQIVND (reference sequence). There are 13 residues in the CDR3. Trimming stripped 9 bases from V and 1 base from J, with 13 bases between. The DNA for the CDR3 is TGTGCCAGCCTGGACAGAAGATCCTACGAGCAGTACTTC. Translating gives CASLDRRSYEQYF.

The chain combines TRBV24-1 with TRBJ2-2; 9 bases fit TRBD2. J lost 4 bases, V lost 3 bases, and 11 bases had no gene match. Per germline, CDR1 KGHDR and CDR2 SFDVKD. The CDR3 has 18 residues. The chain's CDR3 is CATSDTSGGMRGTGELFF. The CDR3 DNA follows: TGTGCCACCAGTGATACGAGCGGGGGGATGCGAGGCACCGGGGAGCTGTTTTTT.

V and J are TRBV25-1 and TRBJ2-7; 11 bases fit TRBD1. Germline V gene sequence: CDR1 MGHDK, CDR2 SYGVNS. The CDR3 runs to 15 residues. After removal of 2 bases from V and 3 bases from J, the junction contained 3 bases not matched to a gene. CDR3 DNA: TGTGCCAGCAGTGAACCGGGGACAGGGGGCTACGAGCAGTACTTC. Translated, it gives CASSEPGTGGYEQYF.

V gene TRBV7-2 combines with J gene TRBJ2-2; the match to TRBD2 covers 9 bases. V was clipped by 5 bases and J by 2 bases; unmatched bases: 6. The CDR3 is 16 amino acids. CDR1 SGHTA and CDR2 FQGNSA come from the germline V gene. CDR3 residues: CASSRSGGTNTGELFF. The CDR3 DNA is TGTGCCAGCAGCAGGAGCGGGGGGACAAACACCGGGGAGCTGTTTTTT.

V is TRBV6-6 and J is TRBJ2-7; no firm D call. Germline V lookup: CDR1 MNHNY, CDR2 SVGAGI (reference sequence). This CDR3 region has 15 residues. Trimming removed 0 bases at V and 3 bases at J, with 12 bases between. The CDR3 bases are TGTGCCAGCAGTTACTCGATAATTGGGCGCTACGAGCAGTACTTC. Residues: CASSYSIIGRYEQYF.

The J gene is TRBJ2-5, the V gene TRBV30; D gene uncertain. Trimming shortened V by 0 bases and J by 0 bases, and 5 bases separated the two germline ends. Germline V gene data show CDR1 as GTSNPN and CDR2 as SVGIG (reference sequence). CDR3 length: 13 residues. The CDR3 sequence is CAWSVLHQETQYF. CDR3 coding DNA: TGTGCCTGGAGTGTACTGCACCAAGAGACCCAGTACTTC. Looking up the rest from reference TRBV30 and TRBJ2-5 gives the full variable domain: SQTIHQWPATLVQPVGSPLSLECTVEGTSNPNLYWYRQAAGRGLQLLFYSVGIGQISSEVPQNLSASRPQDRQFILSSKKLLLSDSGFYLCAWSVLHQETQYFGPGTRLLVL.

V is TRBV10-2 and J is TRBJ2-7, with a possible D match to TRBD2 (7 bases). Trimming left V 3 bases short and J 0 bases short, with 12 bases between. CDR1 is WSHSY, CDR2 SAAADI, per germline. The CDR3 contains 15 residues. CDR3 loop: CASSDRGGSSYEQYF. In nucleotides, the CDR3 is TGCGCCAGCAGTGATAGGGGGGGCTCCTCCTACGAGCAGTACTTC.

The chain carries TRBV2 and TRBJ1-1; 8 nucleotides agree with TRBD1. Losses at the gene ends were 7 bases for V and 2 bases for J; bases not matched to a gene: 6. Per germline, CDR1 SNHLY and CDR2 FYNNEI. The CDR3 consists of 14 residues. The CDR3 bases are TGTGCCAGCACTCGAGGACAGGGAAACACTGAAGCTTTCTTT. Translating gives CASTRGQGNTEAFF.

The V call is TRBV7-9, the J call TRBJ1-1; D call uncertain. Germline V CDR1 and CDR2: SEHNR, FQNEAQ (reference sequence). This CDR3 contains 12 residues. V was pared by 1 base and J by 4 bases, with 4 bases between. The CDR3 is CASSLDSTEAFF. CDR3 DNA: TGTGCCAGCAGCTTAGACAGCACTGAAGCTTTCTTT.

The CDR3 DNA follows: TGTGCCAGCAGCTGGGGACTAGCGGGGGGCAATACCTACAATGAGCAGTTCTTC. Translating it yields CASSWGLAGGNTYNEQFF. The V and J genes are TRBV7-8 and TRBJ2-1; TRBD2 aligns across 15 bases. V dropped 4 bases and J dropped 2; count of bases not matched to a gene: 6. This CDR3 is 18 amino acids long. Germline V gene data show CDR1 as SGHVS and CDR2 as FQNEAQ.

V is TRBV28 and J is TRBJ2-7, with a possible D match to TRBD1 (5 bases). With 2 bases removed from V and 2 bases from J, the gap between germline ends came to 7 bases. Per the germline V gene, CDR1 is MDHEN and CDR2 is SYDVKM. The CDR3 covers 13 residues. The CDR3, as DNA: TGTGCCAGCAGTTTAAAGGGGACCTACGAGCAGTACTTC. Protein product: CASSLKGTYEQYF.

The chain carries TRBV27 and TRBJ2-1, with TRBD2 matching over 10 bases. CDR1 MNHEY and CDR2 SMNVEV come from the germline V gene (reference sequence). Germline trimming cut 5 bases from V and 6 bases from J; bases unmatched to any gene: 7. The CDR3 has 15 residues. The CDR3: CASSPIAGGSNEQFF. DNA of the CDR3: TGTGCCAGCAGTCCCATAGCGGGGGGCAGCAATGAGCAGTTCTTC.

This chain connects TRBV18 to TRBJ1-5, with unresolved D. CDR3 length equals 14 residues. Per the germline V gene, CDR1 is KGHSH and CDR2 is LQKENI. The V end lost 0 bases, the J end lost 1 base, and 4 bases lay between the germline ends. In nucleotides, the CDR3 is TGTGCCAGCTCACCACCTCACAGCAATCAGCCCCAGCATTTT. Translating it yields CASSPPHSNQPQHF.